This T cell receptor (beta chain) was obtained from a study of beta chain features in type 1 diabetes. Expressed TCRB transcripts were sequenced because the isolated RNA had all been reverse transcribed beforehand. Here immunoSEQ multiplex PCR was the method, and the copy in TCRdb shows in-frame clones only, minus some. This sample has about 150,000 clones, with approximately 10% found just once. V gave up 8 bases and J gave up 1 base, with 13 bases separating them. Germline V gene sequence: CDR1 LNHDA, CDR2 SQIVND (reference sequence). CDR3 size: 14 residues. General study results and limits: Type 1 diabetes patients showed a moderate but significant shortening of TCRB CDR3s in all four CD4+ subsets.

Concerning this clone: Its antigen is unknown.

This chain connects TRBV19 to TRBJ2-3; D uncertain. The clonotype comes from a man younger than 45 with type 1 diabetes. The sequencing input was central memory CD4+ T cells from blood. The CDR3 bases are TGTGCCAGTTCCTATTCCCGGGGCACAGATACGCAGTATTTT. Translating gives CASSYSRGTDTQYF.